These 30 T cell receptor beta chains came from one sample sequenced in a study of identical twins. One entry per CDR3 protein, called by TCRdb with MiXCR from the 5' RACE reads. The table has 650,000 to 750,000 distinct CDR3 sequences, 21% seen once. A further study also used this sample, focusing on T cells expressing NK-cell markers.

The material sequenced was PBMCs. These receptors all come from a woman between 18 and 30 years old in good health.

This clonotype was picked up many times. The chain employs TRBV3-1 and TRBJ1-1, with no clear D. V was shortened by 1 base and J by 1 base, with 1 base between the two germline ends. CDR1 is LGHDT, CDR2 YNNKEL, per germline (reference sequence). The CDR3 covers 12 residues. The chain's CDR3 is CASSQGNTEAFF. The CDR3 nucleotides are TGTGCCAGCAGCCAAGGGAACACTGAAGCTTTCTTT.

The rearrangement links TRBV28 to TRBJ1-3, with D possibly being TRBD1 (5 bases). Trimming cost V 5 bases and J 0 bases, with 11 bases left between them. Germline assignment: CDR1 MDHEN and CDR2 SYDVKM. The CDR3 extends over 15 amino acids. The CDR3 region has the DNA TGTGCCAGCAGTGCGACGGGGGGCTCTGGAAACACCATATATTTT. Protein sequence: CASSATGGSGNTIYF.

This clonotype was detected ten times or more. The chain carries TRBV3-1 and TRBJ2-1; 8 bases line up with TRBD1. V lost 4 bases, J lost 6 bases, and 8 bases stayed unmatched. CDR3 length equals 15 residues. The V gene's germline CDR1 is LGHDT and CDR2 YNNKEL (reference sequence). CDR3 protein: CASSPQGTGINEQFF. The DNA for the CDR3 is TGTGCCAGCAGCCCTCAAGGGACAGGTATCAATGAGCAGTTCTTC.

This clonotype was seen a handful of times. The V call is TRBV12-3 or TRBV12-4, the J call TRBJ2-1; 7 bases agree with TRBD2. The CDR3 runs to 14 residues. V dropped 7 bases and J dropped 7; count of bases not matched to a gene: 10. CDR3 in DNA: TGTGCCAGCACCCTGGACTGGGGGGGGAATGAGCAGTTCTTC. Encoded protein: CASTLDWGGNEQFF.

This clonotype was counted only a few times. The V call is TRBV12-3 or TRBV12-4, the J call TRBJ2-5, with TRBD1 identical over 7 bases. Unmatched junction bases numbered 7, after V lost 5 bases and J lost 1 base. This CDR3 is 15 amino acids long. CDR3 bases: TGTGCCAGCAGTAAACAGGGGCCGTTCCAAGAGACCCAGTACTTC. It is translated as CASSKQGPFQETQYF.

This chain uses TRBV27 with TRBJ2-2, with 13 bases identical to TRBD2. Trimming cost V 7 bases and J 2 bases; bases outside gene matches: 13. Germline V gene sequence: CDR1 MNHEY, CDR2 SMNVEV (reference sequence). The CDR3 contains 19 residues. The CDR3 DNA is TGTGCCAGCATCGCAGGGGGGGGACTAGCGGGGCCAAACACCGGGGAGCTGTTTTTT. Protein: CASIAGGGLAGPNTGELFF.

This chain links TRBV6-2 or TRBV6-3 with TRBJ2-1, with no clear D. From germline, CDR1 is MNHEY and CDR2 SVGEGT. V dropped 3 bases and J dropped 7 bases, with 10 bases sitting between them. The CDR3 length is 13 residues. Here the CDR3 reads CASSYRAGNEQFF. In nucleotides, the CDR3 is TGTGCCAGCAGTTATCGGGCAGGAAATGAGCAGTTCTTC.

This rearrangement joins TRBV14 to TRBJ2-1, with D perhaps TRBD1 or TRBD2 (5 bases each). The length of the CDR3 is 16 residues. Trimming shortened V by 1 base and J by 5 bases, and 15 bases separated the two germline ends. CDR1 SGHDN and CDR2 FVKESK come from the germline V gene. CDR3: CASSQGRQGPHNEQFF. The CDR3 bases are TGTGCCAGCAGCCAAGGGCGGCAGGGACCCCACAATGAGCAGTTCTTC.

The J gene is TRBJ2-5, the V gene TRBV2; D not resolved. The CDR3 runs 13 residues. CDR1 is SNHLY and CDR2 is FYNNEI in the germline V gene. Trimming cost V 2 bases and J 6 bases, with 10 bases left between them. The CDR3 region has the DNA TGTGCCAGCAGTGAATTTGTAAGGCAGACCCAGTACTTC. Protein: CASSEFVRQTQYF. The variable domain in full, with the rest retrieved from reference TRBV2 and TRBJ2-5, is EPEVTQTPSHQVTQMGQEVILRCVPISNHLYFYWYRQILGQKVEFLVSFYNNEISEKSEIFDDQFSVERPDGSNFTLKIRSTKLEDSAMYFCASSEFVRQTQYFGPGTRLLVL.

The chain uses TRBV9 and TRBJ2-1; no firm D call. The CDR3 has 12 amino acids. V was cut by 0 bases and J by 6 bases, with 4 bases left in between. Germline CDR1 reads SGDLS; CDR2 reads YYNGEE. CDR3 nucleotides: TGTGCCAGCAGCGTAGACTCCAATGAGCAGTTCTTC. Protein product: CASSVDSNEQFF.

The V call is TRBV12-3 or TRBV12-4, the J call TRBJ2-1; the match to TRBD2 covers 11 bases. V lost 8 bases to trimming and J lost 7 bases; unmatched junction nucleotides: 4. The CDR3 contains 13 residues. The CDR3 nucleotides are TGTGCCAGCCATATAGCGGGGGGGAATGAGCAGTTCTTC. Its protein product is CASHIAGGNEQFF.

J is TRBJ2-3 and V is TRBV5-4; 7 bases fit TRBD2. V trimming: 4 bases; J trimming: 4 bases; junction bases outside the gene matches: 9. The CDR3 has 15 residues. CDR1 and CDR2 (germline): SGHNT, YYREEE (reference sequence). CDR3 DNA: TGTGCCAGCAGCCGGCGGGAGTTGGGCGCAGATACGCAGTATTTT. It codes for CASSRRELGADTQYF.

The rearrangement joins TRBV3-1 to TRBJ2-3, with D perhaps given as TRBD1 or TRBD2 (5 bases each). The CDR3 covers 16 residues. V lost 3 bases to trimming and J lost 4 bases, with 17 bases between them. The germline V gene has CDR1 LGHDT and CDR2 YNNKEL (reference sequence). The CDR3 bases are TGTGCCAGCAGCCAGACAGACTACGGGCATGCAGATACGCAGTATTTT. The encoded protein is CASSQTDYGHADTQYF.

This clonotype was observed many times. The chain combines TRBV6-5 with TRBJ2-1, with 14 bases matching TRBD2. The CDR3 runs to 16 residues. Germline V gene lookup returns CDR1 MNHEY and CDR2 SVGAGI. V shed 4 bases and J 9 bases; nucleotides not matched to a gene: 8. CDR3 coding DNA: TGTGCCAGCAGTTTTCTGACTAGCGGGGGGGCCGGTGAGCAGTTCTTC. Protein: CASSFLTSGGAGEQFF.

In this sample, this clonotype turned up a few times. The J gene is TRBJ1-1, the V gene TRBV3-1; D is unclear. Looked up from germline, CDR1 is LGHDT and CDR2 is YNNKEL (reference sequence). The CDR3 is 13 residues long. The V gene lost 1 base and the J gene lost 5 bases, with 8 bases spanning the gap. The CDR3 DNA sequence: TGTGCCAGCAGCCAAGCGGTGGGAACTGAAGCTTTCTTT. It yields the protein CASSQAVGTEAFF.

The rearrangement links TRBV9 to TRBJ2-1, with TRBD2 identical over 13 bases. Germline V CDR1 and CDR2: SGDLS, YYNGEE. V dropped 4 bases and J dropped 10; count of bases not matched to a gene: 11. The CDR3 has 16 residues. As DNA, the CDR3 is TGTGCCAGCAGCCCCCTGGGGACTAGCGGGAATCGGGAGCAGTTCTTC. As protein: CASSPLGTSGNREQFF.

V is TRBV6-5 and J is TRBJ1-5; no definite D call. CDR3 length: 11 amino acids. Trimming removed 6 bases from V and 10 bases from J, with 10 bases in between. The germline V gene has CDR1 MNHEY and CDR2 SVGAGI. Here the CDR3 reads CASSFVQPQHF. The CDR3 nucleotides read TGTGCCAGCAGCTTTGTTCAACCCCAGCATTTT.

This clonotype was detected many times. This chain connects TRBV12-3 or TRBV12-4 to TRBJ2-1; no reliable D call. V was trimmed by 7 bases and J by 0 bases, leaving 10 bases between them. The CDR3 spans 14 residues. Here the CDR3 reads CASTHSSSYNEQFF. The DNA of the CDR3 is TGTGCCAGCACACATTCGAGCTCCTACAATGAGCAGTTCTTC.

This clonotype turned up a few times. This sequence joins TRBV20-1 and TRBJ2-2; 7 positions agree with TRBD2. The CDR3 spans 15 residues. The germline V gene has CDR1 DFQATT and CDR2 SNEGSKA (reference sequence). Trimming cost V 4 bases and J 1 base; bases outside gene matches: 6. The CDR3 bases are TGCAGTGCTACCGTCCCTAGCGGGAACACCGGGGAGCTGTTTTTT. This encodes CSATVPSGNTGELFF.

CDR3 region: CSARDIGEGPSYEQYF. CDR3 sequence (DNA): TGCAGTGCTAGAGATATCGGGGAGGGCCCTTCCTACGAGCAGTACTTC. The rearrangement links TRBV20-1 to TRBJ2-7; 7 positions match TRBD2. The CDR3 runs to 16 residues. Germline trimming cut 0 bases from V and 1 base from J; bases unmatched to any gene: 9. Per germline, CDR1 DFQATT and CDR2 SNEGSKA (reference sequence).

This clonotype was detected only a few times. The rearrangement links TRBV11-2 to TRBJ2-2; tentative D call: TRBD2 (5 bases). The CDR3 length is 14 residues. Deletions cut 5 bases from V and 5 bases from J, with 12 bases between. Per the germline V gene, CDR1 is SGHAT and CDR2 is FQNNGV. The CDR3 sequence is CASSPDPGTGELFF. CDR3 nucleotide sequence: TGTGCCAGCAGCCCTGACCCGGGGACCGGGGAGCTGTTTTTT.

The rearrangement uses TRBV7-3 and TRBJ2-5, with 9 bases matching TRBD2. Germline trimming cut 1 base from V and 0 bases from J; bases unmatched to any gene: 0. CDR1 is SGHTA and CDR2 is FQGTGA in the germline V gene. The CDR3 is 15 residues long. Here the CDR3 DNA reads TGTGCCAGCAGCTTAAGCGGGGGGGACCAAGAGACCCAGTACTTC. Amino acid sequence: CASSLSGGDQETQYF.

The chain couples TRBV3-1 to TRBJ2-7, with 14 bases that match TRBD2. Germline CDR1 and CDR2: LGHDT and YNNKEL (reference sequence). There are 18 residues in the CDR3. With V trimmed by 4 bases and J by 6 bases, 14 bases remained unmatched. CDR3 nucleotides: TGTGCCAGCAGCCCAGGGACTAGCGGGAGCCCCGGGTCAGGCGAGCAGTACTTC. It yields the protein CASSPGTSGSPGSGEQYF.

This clonotype occurred many times. V gene TRBV7-8 combines with J gene TRBJ2-5; TRBD2 might be the D (5 bases). CDR3 length equals 12 residues. Deletions cut 5 bases from V and 8 bases from J, with 12 bases between. CDR1 and CDR2 (germline): SGHVS, FQNEAQ. In DNA, the CDR3 is TGTGCCAGCAGCCACCGCGAGGGAACCCAGTACTTC. Translation: CASSHREGTQYF.

V gene TRBV10-1 combines with J gene TRBJ2-2, with D possibly matching TRBD2 (6 bases). The V and J ends lost 1 base and 2 bases respectively, with 11 bases between them. The CDR3 runs 16 residues. Germline CDR1 reads WNHNN; CDR2 reads SYGVQD (reference sequence). CDR3 in DNA: TGCGCCAGCAGTGAGTTGGGACTTTTAAACACCGGGGAGCTGTTTTTT. Protein sequence: CASSELGLLNTGELFF.

This clonotype has more than one count but fewer than ten. V usage is TRBV7-8 and J usage is TRBJ2-7; 8 bases are a match to TRBD2. V shed 4 bases and J 3 bases; nucleotides not matched to a gene: 11. Germline CDR1 is SGHVS and CDR2 is FQNEAQ. The CDR3 has 16 residues. The CDR3 protein is CASSSGGVARLYEQYF. Written as DNA, the CDR3 is TGTGCCAGCAGCTCCGGGGGGGTAGCCCGACTCTACGAGCAGTACTTC.

The J gene is TRBJ2-7, the V gene TRBV20-1, with D perhaps TRBD1 (6 bases). Germline CDR1 reads DFQATT; CDR2 reads SNEGSKA (reference sequence). V was shortened by 0 bases and J by 2 bases, with 14 bases between the two germline ends. This CDR3 contains 15 residues. The CDR3 DNA reads as TGCAGTGCTAGAGATCGGGCAGGGGCTACCTACGAGCAGTACTTC. As protein: CSARDRAGATYEQYF.

The V call is TRBV15, the J call TRBJ2-1; TRBD1 is a possible D gene (6 bases). V lost 6 bases to trimming and J lost 0 bases, with 15 bases between them. Germline CDR1 is LNHNV and CDR2 is YYDKDF (reference sequence). The CDR3 is 16 residues long. CDR3 protein: CATRPRDTRSYNEQFF. The CDR3 DNA sequence: TGTGCCACCAGACCCCGGGACACGCGCTCCTACAATGAGCAGTTCTTC. Based on the CDR3 plus reference TRBV15 and TRBJ2-1, the full variable domain is DAMVIQNPRYQVTQFGKPVTLSCSQTLNHNVMYWYQQKSSQAPKLLFHYYDKDFNNEADTPDNFQSRRPNTSFCFLDIRSPGLGDTAMYLCATRPRDTRSYNEQFFGPGTRLTVL.

The V call is TRBV20-1, the J call TRBJ1-5; TRBD1 might be the D (6 bases). In germline, CDR1 is DFQATT, CDR2 SNEGSKA (reference sequence). The CDR3 runs to 16 residues. Trimming cost V 6 bases and J 6 bases, with 24 bases left between them. The CDR3 reads CSAPIGGQWSGQPQHF. In nucleotides, the CDR3 is TGCAGTGCCCCCATTGGGGGGCAGTGGTCCGGTCAGCCCCAGCATTTT.

The V call is TRBV4-3, the J call TRBJ2-1, with D possibly TRBD2 on 6 matching bases. Germline lookup yields CDR1 LGHNA and CDR2 YSLEER. The CDR3 consists of 13 residues. Trimming took 3 bases from V and 10 from J, leaving 13 bases between them. The CDR3 DNA follows: TGCGCCAGCAGCCATATCAGGGCGGGGGAGCAGTTCTTC. This translates into CASSHIRAGEQFF.